A selection of T cell receptor beta chains follows, all from one sample in a study of T cell responses to AZD1222 COVID-19 vaccine. Some clones are missing from TCRdb's copy, which holds only in-frame ones; the method was immunoSEQ multiplex PCR. Among some 150,000 clones listed, approximately 91% were seen once. The sequenced sample was peripheral blood, obtained after recovery from COVID-19. All receptors come from an adult who had recovered from COVID-19. CDR3s include the opening cysteine and the closing phenylalanine or tryptophan. A D gene is named only where the DNA matches it firmly. Clone sizes are given selectively: once, few, many, or a class where the clone is expanded.

J: TRBJ2-2
length: 18
size: .
D: TRBD1
V: TRBV18
CDR3: CASSPRRLTGGNTGELFF
DNA: TGTGCCAGCTCACCGCGAAGGCTGACAGGGGGGAACACCGGGGAGCTGTTTTTT

J: TRBJ2-7
length: 13
size: .
D: .
V: TRBV5-1
CDR3: CASSPAGMYEQYF
DNA: TGCGCCAGCAGCCCAGCAGGGATGTACGAGCAGTACTTC

J: TRBJ2-7
length: 16
size: .
D: TRBD2
V: TRBV18
CDR3: CASSPNGGSVTYEQYF
DNA: TGTGCCAGCTCACCCAACGGCGGGAGTGTAACCTACGAGCAGTACTTC

J: TRBJ1-1
length: 14
size: .
D: TRBD1
V: TRBV28
CDR3: CASTRQGAYTEAFF
DNA: TGTGCCAGCACAAGACAGGGGGCGTACACTGAAGCTTTCTTT

J: TRBJ2-3
length: 15
size: few
D: .
V: TRBV28
CDR3: CASRSARAPTDTQYF
DNA: TGTGCCAGCAGAAGTGCAAGGGCGCCCACAGATACGCAGTATTTT

J: TRBJ2-3
length: 14
size: .
D: TRBD1
V: TRBV5-5
CDR3: CASSSLNSGTGQYF
DNA: TGTGCCAGCAGCTCGTTAAATTCCGGGACAGGACAGTATTTT

J: TRBJ2-2
length: 13
size: .
D: .
V: TRBV7-2
CDR3: CASSEGYTGELFF
DNA: TGTGCCAGCAGCGAGGGCTACACCGGGGAGCTGTTTTTT

J: TRBJ1-5
length: 15
size: .
D: TRBD1
V: TRBV7-8
CDR3: CASSFARRGGQPQHF
DNA: TGTGCCAGCAGTTTTGCCCGCAGGGGGGGTCAGCCCCAGCATTTT

J: TRBJ2-6
length: 18
size: .
D: TRBD1
V: TRBV5-1
CDR3: CASSPGTGGNSGANVLTF
DNA: TGCGCCAGCAGCCCAGGGACAGGGGGCAACTCTGGGGCCAACGTCCTGACTTTC

J: TRBJ1-1
length: 15
size: .
D: TRBD1
V: TRBV27
CDR3: CASSRPGQGNTEAFF
DNA: TGTGCCAGCAGTCGCCCGGGACAGGGAAACACTGAAGCTTTCTTT

J: TRBJ2-1
length: 13
size: .
D: .
V: TRBV5-6
CDR3: CASSPGGGNGEFF
DNA: TGTGCCAGCAGCCCGGGGGGCGGGAACGGGGAGTTCTTC

J: TRBJ2-1
length: 16
size: .
D: TRBD2
V: TRBV3-1/TRBV3-2
CDR3: CASSYGLAGGEDEQFF
DNA: TGTGCCAGCAGCTACGGACTAGCGGGAGGTGAGGATGAGCAGTTCTTC

J: TRBJ1-3
length: 14
size: .
D: TRBD1
V: TRBV29-1
CDR3: CSVGDRAGGNTIYF
DNA: TGCAGCGTGGGGGACAGGGCGGGAGGAAACACCATATATTTT

J: TRBJ1-5
length: 14
size: .
D: TRBD1
V: TRBV7-8
CDR3: CASSRQGNNQPQHF
DNA: TGTGCCAGCAGTCGACAGGGGAATAATCAGCCCCAGCATTTT

J: TRBJ1-6
length: 15
size: .
D: TRBD1
V: TRBV9
CDR3: CASSGGEGANSPLHF
DNA: TGTGCCAGCAGCGGTGGGGAGGGGGCGAATTCACCCCTCCACTTT

J: TRBJ2-7
length: 13
size: .
D: .
V: TRBV15
CDR3: CATSSGPIDEQYF
DNA: TGTGCCACCAGCAGCGGGCCCATCGACGAGCAGTACTTC